This TCR beta chain was captured by sequencing in a study of T-cell reconstitution after alpha-beta-depleted transplantation in children. The TCRbeta library incorporated unique molecular identifiers. MiXCR, applied by TCRdb to the PCR reads, yields one record per CDR3 protein. The table includes hundreds of thousands of distinct CDR3 sequences, approximately 16% detected once. The sample holds many counts of this clonotype. There are 11 residues in the CDR3. Germline V gene lookup returns CDR1 DFQATT and CDR2 SNEGSKA (reference sequence). With 5 bases removed from V and 6 bases from J, the gap between germline ends came to 10 bases.

Here the sequenced sample was PBMCs from the stem cell graft donor, taken from the stem cell graft. The chain employs TRBV20-1 and TRBJ1-1; TRBD1 might be the D (5 bases). The sequence came from a human donor who donated a stem cell graft to a child with acute myeloid leukemia. In DNA, the CDR3 is TGCAGTGCTGGGAGGGGAGCTGAAGCTTTCTTT. Encoded protein: CSAGRGAEAFF.